The sequence of this T cell receptor beta chain was determined in a study of CD8+ T cells in alopecia areata. Following RNA extraction, reverse transcription yielded cDNA that acted as the sequencing template. Generated by immunoSEQ multiplex PCR, the TCRdb table keeps only in-frame clones and is missing some. The sample records about 250,000 clones, around three fifths being singletons. Between the trimmed V and J ends, which lost 0 bases and 9 bases, there was a span of 18 bases. This CDR3 region has 16 residues. Germline V lookup: CDR1 LNHNV, CDR2 YYDKDF (reference sequence). Concerning this clone: Its antigen is unknown.

Described treatment: oral pan-JAK inhibitor, 5-10 mg twice daily. Obtained from alopecia areata patients were lesional scalp punch biopsies along with peripheral blood. Study-level points and caveats: For patients receiving tofacitinib, scalp clonality and expanded CD8+ clones among the top 100 significantly decreased. Among the cells sequenced in scalp samples are also the resident alphabeta T cells of normal skin.

This specimen was CD4+ T cells sorted from blood, taken at approximately week 51, from a patient treated with tofacitinib. The sequence derives from a human donor with alopecia areata. V and J are TRBV15 and TRBJ1-5; D possibly corresponds to TRBD1 (6 bases). CDR3 in amino acids: CATSRDLGGNLWPQHF. DNA for the CDR3: TGTGCCACCAGCAGAGATTTAGGGGGGAACTTGTGGCCCCAGCATTTT.